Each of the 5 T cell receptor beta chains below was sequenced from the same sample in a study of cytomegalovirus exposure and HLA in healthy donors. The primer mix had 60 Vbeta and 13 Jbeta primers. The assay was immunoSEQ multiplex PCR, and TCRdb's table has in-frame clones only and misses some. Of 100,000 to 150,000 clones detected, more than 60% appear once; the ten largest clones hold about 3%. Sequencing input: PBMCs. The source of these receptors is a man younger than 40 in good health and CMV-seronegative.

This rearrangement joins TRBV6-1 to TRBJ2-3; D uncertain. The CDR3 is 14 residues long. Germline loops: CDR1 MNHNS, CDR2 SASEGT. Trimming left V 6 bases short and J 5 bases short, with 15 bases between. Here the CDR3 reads CASRAAPSLDTQYF. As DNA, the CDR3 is TGTGCCAGCAGGGCGGCCCCCTCACTAGATACGCAGTATTTT.

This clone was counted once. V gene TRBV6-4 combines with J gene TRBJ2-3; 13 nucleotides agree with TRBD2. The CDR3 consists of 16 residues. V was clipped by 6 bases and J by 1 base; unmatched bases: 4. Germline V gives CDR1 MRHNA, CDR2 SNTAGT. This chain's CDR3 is CASSAGTSGGTDTQYF. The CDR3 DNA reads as TGTGCCAGCAGCGCCGGGACTAGCGGGGGCACAGATACGCAGTATTTT.

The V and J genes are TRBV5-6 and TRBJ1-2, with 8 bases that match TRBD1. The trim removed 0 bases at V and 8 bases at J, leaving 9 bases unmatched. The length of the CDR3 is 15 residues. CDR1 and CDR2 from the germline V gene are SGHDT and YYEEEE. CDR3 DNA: TGTGCCAGCAGCTTGGGTGGCAGGGGGCGCGGAGGCTACACCTTC. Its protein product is CASSLGGRGRGGYTF.

Written as DNA, the CDR3 is TGCGCCAGCAGCCCCACCCAGGGGGACACTGGAAACACCATATATTTT. It translates to CASSPTQGDTGNTIYF. This chain connects TRBV4-1 to TRBJ1-3; 7 bases agree with TRBD1. J was trimmed by 2 bases and V by 4 bases; bases with no gene match: 8. There are 16 residues in the CDR3. Germline-derived CDR1 and CDR2 are MGHRA and YSYEKL.

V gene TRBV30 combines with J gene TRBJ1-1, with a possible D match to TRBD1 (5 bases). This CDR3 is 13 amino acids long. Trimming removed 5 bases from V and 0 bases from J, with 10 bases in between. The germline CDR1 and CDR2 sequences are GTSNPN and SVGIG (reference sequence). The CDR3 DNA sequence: TGTGCCTGGCTACCAGGGCTGAACACTGAAGCTTTCTTT. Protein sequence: CAWLPGLNTEAFF.